Only one count was recorded for the clone carrying this T cell receptor beta chain. This record comes from a study of blood T cell repertoires in COVID-19. Study at large: Both acute and convalescent COVID-19 samples were obtained from the United States, Italy and Spain.

Recruited during active infection, patients (from Seattle) were subsequently followed longitudinally. The data were produced by immunoSEQ multiplex PCR, yet TCRdb's version contains in-frame clones alone and is incomplete. This sample carries 60,000 to 65,000 clones, 72% of them seen once, and the ten largest clones take 4% to 5.5%. The ends lost 7 bases at V and 2 bases at J; junction bases unmatched: 7. The CDR3 spans 15 residues. CDR1 ENHRY and CDR2 SYGVKD come from the germline V gene. The receptor was derived from a woman aged 70-85 years with COVID-19, enrolled during active disease. Sequencing input: peripheral blood. The V call is TRBV10-3, the J call TRBJ2-3; 9 nucleotides line up with TRBD2. CDR3 DNA sequence: TGTGCCATCAAAAGAGGCGGGGGGGCCACAGATACGCAGTATTTT. Translating it yields CAIKRGGGATDTQYF.